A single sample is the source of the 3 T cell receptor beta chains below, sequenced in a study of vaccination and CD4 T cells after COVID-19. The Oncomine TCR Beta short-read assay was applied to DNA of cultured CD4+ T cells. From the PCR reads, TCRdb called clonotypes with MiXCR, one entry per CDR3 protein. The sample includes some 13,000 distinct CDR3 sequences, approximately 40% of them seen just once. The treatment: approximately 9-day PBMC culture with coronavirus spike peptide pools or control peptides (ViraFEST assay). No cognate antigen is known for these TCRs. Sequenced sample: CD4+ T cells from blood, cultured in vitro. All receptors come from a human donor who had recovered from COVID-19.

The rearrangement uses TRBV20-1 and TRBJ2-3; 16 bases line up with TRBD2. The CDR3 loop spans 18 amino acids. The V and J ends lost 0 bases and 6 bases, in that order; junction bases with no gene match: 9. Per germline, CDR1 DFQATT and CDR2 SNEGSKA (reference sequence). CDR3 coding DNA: TGCAGTGCTAGAGATCAGGGACTAGCGGGAGGGCATTCTGATACGCAGTATTTT. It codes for CSARDQGLAGGHSDTQYF.

The CDR3 spells CATSETWDQPQHF. The CDR3 nucleotides read TGTGCCACCAGTGAAACCTGGGATCAGCCCCAGCATTTT. The gene calls are TRBV24-1 and TRBJ1-5, with D hard to call. V was cut by 4 bases and J by 5 bases, with 8 bases left in between. Germline V CDR1 and CDR2: KGHDR, SFDVKD. The CDR3 is made up of 13 amino acids.

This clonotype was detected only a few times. The CDR3 DNA reads TGTGCCAGCAGACGAGCGGGACTGACCTACGAGCAGTACTTC. Amino acids: CASRRAGLTYEQYF. This chain connects TRBV28 to TRBJ2-7, with 7 bases lining up with TRBD2. The CDR3 is made up of 14 amino acids. The germline V gene has CDR1 MDHEN and CDR2 SYDVKM. V trimming: 6 bases; J trimming: 2 bases; junction bases outside the gene matches: 7.